This T cell receptor (beta chain) was recorded in a study of siplizumab effects on memory and regulatory T cells. Overall study findings and caveats: To unstimulated subsets, only a minor fraction of alloreactive clones could be mapped. The authors did not confirm suppressive function in proliferating Tregs from siplizumab cultures.

Of note for this clone: The antigen is undetermined.

V lost 3 bases, J lost 3 bases, and 1 base stayed unmatched. The CDR3 sequence is 15 residues long. Germline-derived CDR1 and CDR2 are SGHTA and FQGTGA. TCRdb's table, derived via immunoSEQ multiplex PCR, lists solely in-frame clones and lacks some. The top ten clones hold around 1.1% of a sample with about 97,000 clones, roughly 92% of them seen once. The rearrangement uses TRBV7-3 and TRBJ2-1; 11 bases map to TRBD2. Input material: CD4+ T cells sorted from blood. This receptor was identified in a human donor in good health. The CDR3 coding sequence is TGTGCCAGCAGCTTGGGGACTAGCGGCTACAATGAGCAGTTCTTC. It codes for CASSLGTSGYNEQFF.